These T cell receptor beta chains were read from a single sample in a study of blood T cell repertoires in COVID-19. The assay was immunoSEQ multiplex PCR, and TCRdb's table has in-frame clones only and misses some. The sample lists about 140,000 clones; over 70% were seen once. The sample taken for sequencing was peripheral blood. Source of these receptors: a woman aged 55-69 years with acute or convalescent COVID-19. CDR3s include the opening cysteine and the closing phenylalanine or tryptophan. The order of the fields is clone size, V gene, D gene, J gene, CDR3 protein, CDR3 DNA. A D gene is named only where the DNA matches it firmly. Clone size is not always given. Where it is, it says once, few, many or a class for expanded clones.

few	TRBV18	TRBD1	TRBJ1-6	CASSPRGQGGSPLHF	TGTGCCAGCTCACCGAGAGGACAGGGGGGATCACCCCTCCACTTT
once	TRBV5-6	TRBD1	TRBJ1-5	CASSLGTGSGQPQHF	TGTGCCAGCAGCTTGGGGACAGGGAGCGGGCAGCCCCAGCATTTT
-	TRBV4-2	-	TRBJ2-1	CASSFRDSNHNEQFF	TGTGCCAGCAGCTTCCGGGACTCCAATCACAATGAGCAGTTCTTC
once	TRBV12-5	-	TRBJ2-7	CASGLYYEQYF	TGTGCTAGTGGTTTATACTACGAGCAGTACTTC
-	TRBV29-1	TRBD1	TRBJ1-2	CSVDSGTGGSVYGYTF	TGCAGCGTGGACTCCGGGACAGGGGGCTCTGTCTATGGCTACACCTTC
-	TRBV15	-	TRBJ1-2	CATSRVGTNLYGYTF	TGTGCCACCAGCAGAGTCGGGACAAATCTTTATGGCTACACCTTC
-	TRBV4-1	TRBD2	TRBJ2-2	CASSPGLAGVTGELFF	TGCGCCAGCAGCCCAGGACTAGCGGGAGTAACCGGGGAGCTGTTTTTT
few	TRBV7-3	-	TRBJ2-1	CASSLTGTQFF	TGTGCCAGCAGCTTAACGGGGACTCAGTTCTTC
-	TRBV7-9	TRBD2	TRBJ2-2	CASSLTGLAETNTGELFF	TGTGCCAGCAGCTTAACTGGACTAGCGGAGACGAACACCGGGGAGCTGTTTTTT
-	TRBV7-9	-	TRBJ1-6	CASSLAGGYNSPLHF	TGTGCCAGCAGCTTAGCCGGGGGGTATAATTCACCCCTCCACTTT
-	TRBV19	-	TRBJ2-6	CASRMGTGANVLTF	TGTGCCAGTAGGATGGGCACTGGGGCCAACGTCCTGACTTTC
-	TRBV5-1	TRBD1	TRBJ1-6	CASSSTGGDSPLHF	TGCGCCAGCTCGTCGACAGGGGGCGACTCACCCCTCCACTTT
few	TRBV25-1	-	TRBJ1-6	CASSESKEGWRSPLHF	TGTGCCAGCAGTGAATCTAAGGAGGGGTGGCGTTCACCCCTCCACTTT
-	TRBV7-8	TRBD2	TRBJ2-7	CASSLGLAESYEQYF	TGTGCCAGCAGCTTAGGACTAGCGGAATCCTACGAGCAGTACTTC
-	TRBV28	-	TRBJ1-4	CASSLEAGLSNEKLFF	TGTGCCAGCAGTTTAGAAGCAGGCCTGAGTAATGAAAAACTGTTTTTT
-	TRBV10-3	-	TRBJ2-1	CAISDQLYEQFF	TGTGCCATCAGTGACCAGTTATATGAGCAGTTCTTC
-	TRBV7-9	-	TRBJ2-1	CASSSRSEQFF	TGTGCCAGCAGCTCACGTAGTGAGCAGTTCTTC
-	TRBV23-1	-	TRBJ1-1	CASSPDAGF	TGCGCCAGCAGTCCCGATGCCGGCTTT
-	TRBV6-6	TRBD1	TRBJ1-2	CASSSPGQGDGYTF	TGTGCCAGCAGTTCCCCGGGACAGGGGGACGGCTACACCTTC
-	TRBV2	-	TRBJ1-1	CASSEVSWSEAFF	TGTGCCAGCAGTGAAGTGAGTTGGTCCGAAGCTTTCTTT
-	TRBV2	TRBD2	TRBJ2-1	CASMRLAGGPQFF	TGTGCCAGCATGCGACTAGCGGGAGGACCCCAGTTCTTC
few	TRBV5-1	TRBD2	TRBJ2-1	CASSLAAGGSHEQFF	TGCGCCAGCAGCTTGGCCGCGGGAGGGAGTCATGAGCAGTTCTTC
once	TRBV19	-	TRBJ1-1	CASRDRVNTEAFF	TGTGCCAGCCGAGACAGAGTGAACACTGAAGCTTTCTTT
once	TRBV25-1	TRBD1	TRBJ2-7	CASRGTGDYEQYF	TGTGCCAGCAGGGGGACAGGGGACTACGAGCAGTACTTC
-	TRBV2	TRBD2	TRBJ2-7	CASSEGLAGLQSEQYF	TGTGCCAGCAGTGAAGGATTAGCGGGCCTACAATCCGAGCAGTACTTC
-	TRBV6-1	-	TRBJ1-2	CASSEGWDTGRYGYTF	TGTGCCAGCAGTGAAGGTTGGGACACCGGGCGGTATGGCTACACCTTC
-	TRBV18	TRBD1	TRBJ2-4	CASSPVTGGAFSGDIQYF	TGTGCCAGCTCACCGGTTACAGGGGGCGCTTTCTCAGGGGACATTCAGTACTTC